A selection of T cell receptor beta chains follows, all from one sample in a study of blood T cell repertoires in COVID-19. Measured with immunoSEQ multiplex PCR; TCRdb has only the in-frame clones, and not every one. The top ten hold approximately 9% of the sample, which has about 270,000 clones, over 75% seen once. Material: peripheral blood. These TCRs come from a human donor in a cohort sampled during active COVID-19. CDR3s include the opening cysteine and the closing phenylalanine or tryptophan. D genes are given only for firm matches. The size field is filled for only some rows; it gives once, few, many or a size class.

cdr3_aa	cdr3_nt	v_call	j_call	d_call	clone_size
CASSLDGQGNQPQHF	TGCGCCAGCAGCTTGGATGGGCAGGGGAATCAGCCCCAGCATTTT	TRBV5-1	TRBJ1-5	-	-
CATRRGNTEAFF	TGTGCCACCCGCAGGGGAAACACTGAAGCTTTCTTT	TRBV28	TRBJ1-1	-	-
CASRSDRGDEQYF	TGTGCCAGCAGAAGCGACAGGGGAGACGAGCAGTACTTC	TRBV7-9	TRBJ2-7	TRBD1	-
CASSLRQLNEKLFF	TGTGCCAGCAGCTTACGACAGCTTAATGAAAAACTGTTTTTT	TRBV13	TRBJ1-4	-	many
CASSLGVANTGELFF	TGTGCCAGCAGCCTAGGAGTCGCGAACACCGGGGAGCTGTTTTTT	TRBV11-2	TRBJ2-2	-	-
CASSAVAGGNNEQFF	TGTGCCAGCAGCGCGGTGGCGGGAGGGAACAATGAGCAGTTCTTC	TRBV9	TRBJ2-1	TRBD2	-
CASSQLLVYGYTF	TGTGCCAGCAGCCAACTTCTGGTCTATGGCTACACCTTC	TRBV7-2	TRBJ1-2	-	-
CASSLGLAGGPQTQYF	TGTGCCAGCAGCTTAGGACTAGCGGGGGGGCCACAGACCCAGTACTTC	TRBV13	TRBJ2-5	TRBD2	few
CACVYGTGIDTQYF	TGTGCCTGCGTCTATGGGACAGGGATAGATACGCAGTATTTT	TRBV2	TRBJ2-3	TRBD1	-
CASSFQVAGETQYF	TGTGCCAGCAGCTTTCAGGTGGCGGGGGAGACCCAGTACTTC	TRBV7-2	TRBJ2-5	-	-
CASSLLPPGDSPRYF	TGCGCCAGCAGCTTGCTACCCCCGGGGGACTCTCCTAGATATTTT	TRBV5-1	TRBJ1-3	-	-
CASSSDRAAQDTQYF	TGTGCCAGCAGCTCAGACAGGGCCGCCCAAGATACGCAGTATTTT	TRBV7-9	TRBJ2-3	TRBD1	-
CASSPGQGKDEQFF	TGTGCCAGCAGCCCGGGACAGGGAAAGGATGAGCAGTTCTTC	TRBV7-9	TRBJ2-1	TRBD1	few
CASSPWTDKETQYF	TGTGCCAGCAGCCCCTGGACAGATAAAGAGACCCAGTACTTC	TRBV7-9	TRBJ2-5	-	-
CASSQLGNTEAFF	TGTGCCAGCAGCCAACTAGGGAACACTGAAGCTTTCTTT	TRBV3-1/TRBV3-2	TRBJ1-1	-	-
CASSKKQRGRGEKLFF	TGTGCCAGCAGCAAAAAACAGAGGGGGCGGGGTGAAAAACTGTTTTTT	TRBV21-1	TRBJ1-4	-	-
CASSEDRGQHGYTF	TGCGCCAGCAGTGAAGACAGGGGGCAACATGGCTACACCTTC	TRBV10-2	TRBJ1-2	TRBD1	once
CASISRGETQYF	TGTGCCAGCATTTCGCGGGGAGAGACCCAGTACTTC	TRBV5-8	TRBJ2-5	-	-
CASSSRGGPPYEQYF	TGCGCCAGCAGTTCGCGGGGGGGCCCCCCCTACGAGCAGTACTTC	TRBV5-1	TRBJ2-7	TRBD2	-
CASSLGMGGETQYF	TGTGCCAGCAGCTTAGGGATGGGGGGGGAGACCCAGTACTTC	TRBV13	TRBJ2-5	TRBD2	-
CASSLLSVGGGNTIYF	TGTGCCAGCAGCCTATTATCGGTAGGAGGAGGAAACACCATATATTTT	TRBV7-6	TRBJ1-3	-	-
CASNPSRTYNEQFF	TGTGCCAGCAACCCTTCTAGAACCTACAATGAGCAGTTCTTC	TRBV4-2	TRBJ2-1	-	-
CASRDTTNYGYTF	TGTGCCAGCAGGGATACTACGAACTATGGCTACACCTTC	TRBV28	TRBJ1-2	-	-
CASSYWRQGANYGYTF	TGTGCCAGCAGTTACTGGCGACAGGGGGCAAACTATGGCTACACCTTC	TRBV6-6	TRBJ1-2	TRBD1	-
CASSLEGGTDTQYF	TGCGCCAGCAGCTTGGAAGGGGGCACAGATACGCAGTATTTT	TRBV5-1	TRBJ2-3	-	many
CASSPKHEQYF	TGTGCCAGCAGCCCTAAGCACGAGCAGTACTTC	TRBV7-2	TRBJ2-7	-	-
CASSLKPGQGFWEETQYF	TGTGCCAGCAGCCTGAAACCGGGACAGGGGTTCTGGGAAGAGACCCAGTACTTC	TRBV6-2/TRBV6-3	TRBJ2-5	TRBD1	-
CASRSTSENTDTQYF	TGCGCCAGCAGATCGACTAGCGAGAACACAGATACGCAGTATTTT	TRBV10-1	TRBJ2-3	TRBD2	-